A selection of T cell receptor beta chains follows, all from one sample in a study of T cell changes during pregnancy in multiple sclerosis. Data came from immunoSEQ multiplex PCR; TCRdb stores just in-frame clones and leaves some out. This table has some 70,000 clones, 85% to 95% appearing once. The sequences come from CD8+ T cells from peripheral blood mononuclear cells, collected in the third trimester of pregnancy. These receptors all come from a female donor in good health, enrolled as a control in a pregnancy study. CDR3s include the opening cysteine and the closing phenylalanine or tryptophan. The order of the fields is J gene, V gene, D gene, clone size, CDR3 DNA, CDR3 protein. D genes are given only for firm matches. Some rows have no size entry. The others give once, few or many, or a class for an expanded clone.

>TRBJ1-2|TRBV6-5|-|-
TGTGCCAGCAGTTACGGGTCCACGGACTGGTGGGGCTACACCTTC
CASSYGSTDWWGYTF
>TRBJ2-7|TRBV19|-|-
TGTGCCAGTAGTGGTCAGGGCCTCTCCTACGAGCAGTACTTC
CASSGQGLSYEQYF
>TRBJ1-1|TRBV27|TRBD1|once
TGTGCCAGCAGTTTATCGACAGGGGGCTCTGGCCCTGAAGCTTTCTTT
CASSLSTGGSGPEAFF
>TRBJ1-2|TRBV7-2|-|-
TGTGCCAGCAGCTTTTGGCCCGCCGCTAACTATGGCTACACCTTC
CASSFWPAANYGYTF
>TRBJ1-2|TRBV12-5|-|few
TGTGCTAGTGGTTTACGAGATGGCTACACCTTC
CASGLRDGYTF
>TRBJ1-2|TRBV4-3|-|-
TGCGCCAGCAGCCACCTGAAACAGGGCCATGGCTACACCTTC
CASSHLKQGHGYTF
>TRBJ2-7|TRBV27|-|-
TGTGCCAGCAGTTTAGGTAGTTCGGGCTACGAGCAGTACTTC
CASSLGSSGYEQYF
>TRBJ1-2|TRBV7-9|TRBD1|-
TGTGCCAGCAGCTTATTACAGGGGGACTATGGCTACACCTTC
CASSLLQGDYGYTF
>TRBJ2-1|TRBV7-9|TRBD2|-
TGTGCCAGCAGCTGGGGGACTAGCGGGGGGGCTGATGAGCAGTTCTTC
CASSWGTSGGADEQFF
>TRBJ1-2|TRBV19|-|-
TGTGCCAGTAGACAGGCCCACTATGGCTACACCTTC
CASRQAHYGYTF
>TRBJ1-1|TRBV7-9|-|few
TGTGCCAGCAGCCTACCGTCTACAGGGAACACTGAAGCTTTCTTT
CASSLPSTGNTEAFF
>TRBJ1-5|TRBV6-1|-|-
TGTGCCAGCAGTGGAATTACAGAGTTCAATCAGCCCCAGCATTTT
CASSGITEFNQPQHF
>TRBJ2-7|TRBV5-6|-|-
TGTGCCAGCAGTCTAAGGGCTTCGGGGGAGCAGTACTTC
CASSLRASGEQYF
>TRBJ2-1|TRBV5-4|TRBD1|-
TGTGCCAGCAGCGGGAACAGGGGGTCTTCCTACAATGAGCAGTTCTTC
CASSGNRGSSYNEQFF
>TRBJ1-4|TRBV7-6|TRBD1|-
TGTGCCAGCAGTTTGAACAGGGGGCGAACTAATGAAAAACTGTTTTTT
CASSLNRGRTNEKLFF
>TRBJ1-1|TRBV10-3|-|-
TGTGCCACCTCTAGTGGAGACACTGAAGCTTTCTTT
CATSSGDTEAFF
>TRBJ1-2|TRBV27|-|-
TGTGCCAGCATGGGCACCCGAACTGGCTACACCTTC
CASMGTRTGYTF